These 18 T cell receptor beta chains were all obtained from the same sample, sequenced in a study of follicular helper T cells after annual influenza vaccination. The assay was immunoSEQ multiplex PCR, and TCRdb's table has in-frame clones only and misses some. The table includes 27,000 or so clones, 70% to 90% detected once. As for time point: 2014-2015 season, pre-vaccination. The sample here was CXCR5+ CD38- circulating T follicular helper cells from blood, taken on the day of influenza vaccination. Subset defined: circulating Tfh, non-naive CD4+CXCR5+PD-1+ (ICOS+CD38+ or ICOS-CD38-). All receptors derive from an adult who received the influenza vaccine.

Points on this clone: This CDR3 is also generated by other DNA sequences in the sample. This chain joins TRBV6-1 and TRBJ2-3, with D perhaps matching TRBD2 (5 bases). Germline lookup yields CDR1 MNHNS and CDR2 SASEGT. Trimming left V 6 bases short and J 2 bases short, with 12 bases between. There are 14 residues in the CDR3. The CDR3 coding sequence is TGTGCCAGCAGGAGACACGGGGACACAGATACGCAGTATTTT. Its protein is CASRRHGDTDTQYF.

The chain has TRBV5-1 and TRBJ1-4; D not resolved. V dropped 0 bases and J dropped 5 bases, with 14 bases sitting between them. This CDR3 region has 16 residues. The germline V gene has CDR1 SGHRS and CDR2 YFSETQ. The CDR3 nucleotides are TGCGCCAGCAGCTTGGGGGTAGACCGCGGAAATGAAAAACTGTTTTTT. Its protein product is CASSLGVDRGNEKLFF.

The CDR3 loop is CASLTYNEQFF. The CDR3 DNA sequence: TGTGCCAGCCTCACTTACAATGAGCAGTTCTTC. The rearrangement uses TRBV2 and TRBJ2-1; D remains unclear. CDR3 length: 11 amino acids. From germline, CDR1 is SNHLY and CDR2 FYNNEI. V shed 8 bases and J shed 4 bases, with 6 bases lying between them.

V gene TRBV30 combines with J gene TRBJ2-2; D is uncertain. V gave up 0 bases and J gave up 1 base, with 15 bases separating them. Looked up from germline, CDR1 is GTSNPN and CDR2 is SVGIG (reference sequence). There are 17 residues in the CDR3. CDR3 residues: CAWSVLSSHLNTGELFF. CDR3 nucleotide sequence: TGTGCCTGGAGTGTACTCTCCTCCCACTTGAACACCGGGGAGCTGTTTTTT.

The chain carries TRBV5-1 and TRBJ2-3; D may be TRBD2 (6 bases). Trimming pared 0 bases from V and 3 bases from J, leaving 26 bases between. Germline assignment: CDR1 SGHRS and CDR2 YFSETQ. The CDR3 is made up of 20 amino acids. CDR3 nucleotide sequence: TGCGCCAGCAGCTTGGGACTCCTTGGCGGGGCTGGGACGAGGACAGATACGCAGTATTTT. This translates into CASSLGLLGGAGTRTDTQYF.

The chain couples TRBV10-3 to TRBJ2-7; D is possibly TRBD1 (6 bases). Deletions cut 6 bases from V and 1 base from J, with 13 bases between. The CDR3 is 14 amino acids. Germline CDR1 ENHRY, CDR2 SYGVKD. The CDR3 loop reads CAISAGGSSYEQYF. DNA for the CDR3: TGTGCCATCAGCGCTGGGGGCTCTTCCTACGAGCAGTACTTC.

The CDR3 loop is CASGDYGTGSYEQYF. CDR3 DNA: TGTGCCAGCGGGGACTACGGGACAGGATCCTACGAGCAGTACTTC. The chain has TRBV6-1 and TRBJ2-7, with D perhaps TRBD1 (8 bases). CDR1 MNHNS and CDR2 SASEGT come from the germline V gene. CDR3 length: 15 residues. The V end was cut by 8 bases, the J end by 1 base, with 18 bases between.

The CDR3 bases are TGTGCCAGCAGTCCCGCTGAGAGCTCCTACAATGAGCAGTTCTTC. Translation gives CASSPAESSYNEQFF. This rearrangement joins TRBV28 to TRBJ2-1; D unresolved. V lost 5 bases, J lost 0 bases, and 11 bases lay in between. The CDR3 is 15 residues long. In germline, CDR1 is MDHEN, CDR2 SYDVKM.

This clone has just a few counts. The chain employs TRBV19 and TRBJ2-7; 8 bases agree with TRBD1. Germline V gives CDR1 LNHDA, CDR2 SQIVND (reference sequence). Germline trimming cut 5 bases from V and 5 bases from J; bases unmatched to any gene: 8. CDR3 length: 14 residues. The CDR3 is CASSGRDRTHEQYF. CDR3 nucleotide sequence: TGTGCCAGTAGTGGCCGGGACAGGACCCACGAGCAGTACTTC.

The gene calls are TRBV30 and TRBJ2-1; 13 nucleotides line up with TRBD2. The CDR3 has 16 amino acids. V lost 1 base to trimming and J lost 7 bases; unmatched junction nucleotides: 7. Germline V lookup: CDR1 GTSNPN, CDR2 SVGIG (reference sequence). The CDR3 region is CAWSALTSGRINEQFF. The CDR3 bases are TGTGCCTGGAGTGCCCTGACTAGCGGGAGGATTAATGAGCAGTTCTTC.

Here the CDR3 reads CASSRDSNQPQHF. The CDR3 nucleotides are TGTGCCAGCAGTCGGGATAGCAATCAGCCCCAGCATTTT. The V call is TRBV9, the J call TRBJ1-5; D remains ambiguous. The CDR3 runs to 13 residues. V lost 5 bases and J lost 0, with 6 bases in between. Germline CDR1 SGDLS, CDR2 YYNGEE. The full variable domain, its missing parts supplied by reference TRBV9 and TRBJ1-5, is DSGVTQTPKHLITATGQRVTLRCSPRSGDLSVYWYQQSLDQGLQFLIQYYNGEERAKGNILERFSAQQFPDLHSELNLSSLELGDSALYFCASSRDSNQPQHFGDGTRLSIL.

This sequence joins TRBV28 and TRBJ2-1; 7 bases align to TRBD2. Germline V CDR1 and CDR2: MDHEN, SYDVKM. V shed 5 bases, J shed 10 bases, and the junction held 11 bases outside the gene matches. The length of the CDR3 is 14 residues. The CDR3 DNA follows: TGTGCCAGCAGTAGCAAGCGGGACCTGAGCGAGCAGTTCTTC. Translation: CASSSKRDLSEQFF.

DNA for the CDR3: TGTGCCTGGACCCCCACCAGCTATGGCTACACCTTC. Translation: CAWTPTSYGYTF. The chain has TRBV30 and TRBJ1-2, with D hard to call. The germline V gene has CDR1 GTSNPN and CDR2 SVGIG (reference sequence). The CDR3 spans 12 residues. V lost 4 bases to trimming and J lost 4 bases, with 10 bases between them.

This chain links TRBV5-8 with TRBJ1-1; 9 positions match TRBD1. This CDR3 has 14 residues. V was pared by 4 bases and J by 4 bases, with 5 bases of the junction left unmatched. Germline CDR1 is SGHTS and CDR2 is YDEGEE. CDR3 in amino acids: CASSQTGGGTEAFF. CDR3 in DNA: TGTGCCAGCAGCCAGACAGGGGGAGGCACTGAAGCTTTCTTT.

The chain links TRBV29-1 to TRBJ1-4; the D is unclear. Between the trimmed V and J ends, which lost 0 bases and 3 bases, there was a span of 5 bases. CDR3 length: 13 amino acids. From germline, CDR1 is SQVTM and CDR2 ANQGSEA. CDR3 nucleotide sequence: TGCAGCGTTGAAGAAGGAGCTAATGAAAAACTGTTTTTT. As protein: CSVEEGANEKLFF.

This clone was counted only a few times. The chain joins TRBV28 to TRBJ2-7, with TRBD2 identical over 13 bases. Germline V gene lookup returns CDR1 MDHEN and CDR2 SYDVKM. CDR3 length: 16 amino acids. V gave up 6 bases and J gave up 1 base; unmatched junction bases: 6. The CDR3 nucleotides read TGTGCCAGCAGCTGGGGACTAGCGGGACCATCCTACGAGCAGTACTTC. The encoded protein is CASSWGLAGPSYEQYF.

The chain couples TRBV10-3 to TRBJ1-5; TRBD1 is a possible D gene (5 bases). The CDR3 sequence is 14 residues long. The V gene's germline CDR1 is ENHRY and CDR2 SYGVKD. V lost 6 bases and J 1 base, leaving 10 bases between the germline ends. CDR3 in amino acids: CAIRGEGSNQPQHF. CDR3 in DNA: TGTGCCATCAGGGGGGAGGGAAGCAATCAGCCCCAGCATTTT.

J is TRBJ1-1 and V is TRBV19, with D possibly TRBD1 on 6 matching bases. V lost 7 bases to trimming and J lost 4 bases, with 13 bases between them. From germline, CDR1 is LNHDA and CDR2 SQIVND (reference sequence). The CDR3 loop spans 13 amino acids. The CDR3: CASNTGRGTEAFF. The CDR3 DNA is TGTGCCAGTAATACAGGGCGCGGCACTGAAGCTTTCTTT.